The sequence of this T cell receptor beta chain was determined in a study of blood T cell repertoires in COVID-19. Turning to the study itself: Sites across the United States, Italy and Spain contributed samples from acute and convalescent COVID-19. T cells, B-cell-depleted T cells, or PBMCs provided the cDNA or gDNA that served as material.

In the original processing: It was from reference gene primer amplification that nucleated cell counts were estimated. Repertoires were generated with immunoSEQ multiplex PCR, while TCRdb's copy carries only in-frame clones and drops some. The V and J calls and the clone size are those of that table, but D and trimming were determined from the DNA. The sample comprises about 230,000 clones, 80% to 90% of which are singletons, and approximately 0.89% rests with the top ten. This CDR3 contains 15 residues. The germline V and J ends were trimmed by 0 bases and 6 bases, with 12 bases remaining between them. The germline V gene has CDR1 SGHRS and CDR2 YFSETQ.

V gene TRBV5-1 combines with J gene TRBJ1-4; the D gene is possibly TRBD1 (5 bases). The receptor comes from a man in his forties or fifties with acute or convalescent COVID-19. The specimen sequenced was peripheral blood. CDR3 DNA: TGCGCCAGCAGCTTGGGGGCCGGGACTCATGAAAAACTGTTTTTT. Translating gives CASSLGAGTHEKLFF.